A selection of T cell receptor beta chains follows, all from one sample in a study of blood T cells in healthy people across ages. TCRdb processed the 5' RACE reads anew with MiXCR; each CDR3 protein has one entry. The profile covers 1.8 million or so distinct CDR3 sequences, with 35% to 50% appearing a single time and 20% to 25% taken by the ten largest. The specimen was blood. These receptors all stem from a human donor in good health. Each CDR3 is given with its conserved first and last residue. The order of the fields is J gene, V gene, clone size, CDR3 protein. For some rows the clone size is stated as once, few or many, or as a class when expanded; others skip it.

J: TRBJ1-2; V: TRBV28; size: once; CDR3: CASSLGTGGYYGYTF
J: TRBJ2-1; V: TRBV7-9; size: .; CDR3: CASSLVSAYHEQFF
J: TRBJ2-3; V: TRBV6-5; size: .; CDR3: CASSNQSGAPDTQYF
J: TRBJ2-1; V: TRBV7-8; size: .; CDR3: CASSLGSSWNNEQFF
J: TRBJ2-3; V: TRBV4-3; size: .; CDR3: CASSQEDRGVTDTQYF
J: TRBJ1-2; V: TRBV12-3/TRBV12-4; size: .; CDR3: CASSLSGYLGYTF
J: TRBJ1-1; V: TRBV2; size: .; CDR3: CASADRMNTEAFF
J: TRBJ1-1; V: TRBV29-1; size: few; CDR3: CSVDRGLVNTEAFF
J: TRBJ2-7; V: TRBV5-5; size: few; CDR3: CASSLEPSTVYEQYF
J: TRBJ1-5; V: TRBV6-5; size: .; CDR3: CASSYSPGTGVFSNQPQHF
J: TRBJ1-2; V: TRBV6-5; size: few; CDR3: CASSYFRAANYGYTF
J: TRBJ2-1; V: TRBV12-3/TRBV12-4; size: .; CDR3: CASRTGTSGRVGQFF
J: TRBJ1-2; V: TRBV5-6; size: few; CDR3: CASSSPKDNLYGYTF
J: TRBJ1-2; V: TRBV6-2/TRBV6-3; size: .; CDR3: CASSSHRTDAYGYTF
J: TRBJ1-1; V: TRBV7-2; size: .; CDR3: CASSRDRGLEAFF
J: TRBJ1-5; V: TRBV7-7; size: .; CDR3: CASRLGRTQPQHF
J: TRBJ2-7; V: TRBV25-1; size: few; CDR3: CASSDYAYEQYF
J: TRBJ2-3; V: TRBV7-3; size: .; CDR3: CASSSRQTTAGTQYF
J: TRBJ2-2; V: TRBV20-1; size: .; CDR3: CSARSGQRAGGELVF
J: TRBJ1-6; V: TRBV28; size: .; CDR3: CASRDRVSPLHF
J: TRBJ1-5; V: TRBV20-1; size: few; CDR3: CSATRTVGFSNQPQHF
J: TRBJ1-2; V: TRBV7-2; size: few; CDR3: CASSPPHSDYGYTF
J: TRBJ1-2; V: TRBV5-6; size: .; CDR3: CASSPNSGRGYGYTF
J: TRBJ1-2; V: TRBV12-3/TRBV12-4; size: few; CDR3: CASSRQQFYGYTF
J: TRBJ2-5; V: TRBV4-3; size: .; CDR3: CASSQDLESETGGWETQYF
J: TRBJ1-6; V: TRBV9; size: .; CDR3: CASSAAVGNSPLHF